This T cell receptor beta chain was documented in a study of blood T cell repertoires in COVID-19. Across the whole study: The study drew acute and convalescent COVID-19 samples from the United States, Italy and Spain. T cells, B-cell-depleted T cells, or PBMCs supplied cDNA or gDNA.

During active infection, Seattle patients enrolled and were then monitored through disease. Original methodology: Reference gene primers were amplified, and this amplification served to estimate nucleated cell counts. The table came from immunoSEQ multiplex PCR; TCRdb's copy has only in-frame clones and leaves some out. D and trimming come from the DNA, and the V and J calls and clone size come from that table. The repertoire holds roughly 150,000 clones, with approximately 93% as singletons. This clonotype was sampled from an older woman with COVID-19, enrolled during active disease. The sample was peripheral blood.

This CDR3 reads CASSRGTIYTEAFF. The CDR3 DNA sequence: TGCGCCAGCAGCAGGGGGACGATTTACACTGAAGCTTTCTTT. V and J are TRBV4-1 and TRBJ1-1, with D perhaps matching TRBD1 (6 bases). This CDR3 comprises 14 residues. Germline-derived CDR1 and CDR2 are MGHRA and YSYEKL. V was shortened by 5 bases and J by 3 bases, with 13 bases between the two germline ends.